The sequence of this TCR beta chain was determined in a study of blood T cell repertoires in COVID-19. Study as a whole: PBMCs, B-cell-depleted T cells, or T cells were the source of the cDNA or gDNA that made up the material.

The CDR3 runs 14 residues. V lost 10 bases, J lost 5 bases, and 7 bases stayed unmatched. Germline CDR1 MNHEY, CDR2 SVGAGI. In the original analysis: How many nucleated cells were present was estimated from reference gene primer amplification. Here immunoSEQ multiplex PCR was the method, and the copy in TCRdb shows in-frame clones only, minus some. V, J and clone size derive from that table, while D and trimming were established from the DNA sequence. The data show about 190,000 clones, approximately 84% seen once. The source material was peripheral blood. The chain links TRBV6-5 to TRBJ2-2, with 10 bases identical to TRBD2. The receptor was derived from a woman older than 75 with acute or convalescent COVID-19. The CDR3 sequence is CATGASGRTGELFF. For the CDR3, the DNA is TGTGCCACGGGGGCTAGCGGGAGAACCGGGGAGCTGTTTTTT.